This T cell receptor (beta chain) originates from a study of shared clonotypes between healthy human individuals. At the level of the study: Per donor, three plates held CD4 naive cells, three held CD4 memory, two held CD8 naive and one held CD8 memory. Regarding the study as a whole: Naive CD4 clonotype sharing across a handful of donors was about 5%.

In regard to this clone: Antigen unknown.

Profiling relied on immunoSEQ multiplex PCR, and the TCRdb table lists in-frame clones only, not all of them. The sample yields more than 400,000 clones, approximately 94% seen once. Germline CDR1 is LNHNV and CDR2 is YYDKDF (reference sequence). The CDR3 extends over 17 amino acids. Trimming removed 5 bases from V and 0 bases from J, with 16 bases in between. Sequencing was carried out using naive CD4+ T cells sorted from blood. The subset: CD45RA+ positively selected. This receptor was taken from a woman aged 25 to 45 in good health. V and J are TRBV15 and TRBJ1-4; D is uncertain. The CDR3 sequence is CATSGSTVAATNEKLFF. Written as DNA, the CDR3 is TGTGCCACCAGCGGATCGACGGTAGCTGCAACTAATGAAAAACTGTTTTTT.